This T cell receptor (beta chain) was documented in a study of blood T cell repertoires in COVID-19. The method was immunoSEQ multiplex PCR; TCRdb's version includes in-frame clones alone and lacks a portion of them. The sample has fewer than 400,000 clones; more than 75% are singletons. Participants were aged roughly 18 to 90 years, lived in 24 US areas, and enrolled virtually. Which cohort a participant joined came from the clinical history participants gave. Trimming took 0 bases from V and 8 from J, leaving 10 bases between them. The CDR3 contains 14 residues. Germline V gene lookup returns CDR1 MNHEY and CDR2 SVGAGI. There are a few counts of this clone. This specimen includes other DNA sequences encoding the same CDR3.

The TCR sequence derives from a woman aged 45 to 65 who had recovered from COVID-19. The rearrangement links TRBV6-5 to TRBJ1-4; the D gene is possibly TRBD1 (5 bases). The material sequenced was PBMCs or T cells enriched from blood (not recorded which). The CDR3 region has the DNA TGTGCCAGCAGTTACTCCGGGCAGGGAGAAAAACTGTTTTTT. Amino acids: CASSYSGQGEKLFF.